This TCR beta chain is drawn from a study of vaccination effects on CD4 cells after COVID-19. Study-wide points: Early timepoints after infection were absent, and convalescent patients were few in the study.

Before sequencing took place, the ViraFEST assay used viral peptide pools to expand antigen-specific CD4+ T cells. It was after approximately 11 days of culture that CD4+ T cells were isolated. Nucleocapsid antibodies were negative in the vaccine recipients, who had never had SARS-CoV-2 infection. Every well housed about 1.8 million PBMC, which grew in culture alongside about 11 IU/ml IL-2 and 10 ug/ml peptides. TCRdb's copy holds only in-frame clones and misses some; the assay was immunoSEQ multiplex PCR. The table has some 69,000 clones, about four fifths seen once. This clone occurred a few times. What it binds is unknown. Sample: CD4+ T cells from PBMCs cultured with HCoV-NL63 spike peptides, taken before COVID-19 vaccination. The source of this sequence is a human donor who received a COVID-19 vaccine.

The CDR3 DNA reads TGTGCCTGGAGTGGAGGGACAGCGAATTCACCCCTCCACTTT. Its protein product is CAWSGGTANSPLHF. The J gene is TRBJ1-6, the V gene TRBV30; 7 positions agree with TRBD1. CDR3 length equals 14 residues. The ends lost 1 base at V and 7 bases at J; junction bases unmatched: 4. CDR1 and CDR2 (germline): GTSNPN, SVGIG (reference sequence). Filled out from reference TRBV30 and TRBJ1-6, the complete variable domain reads SQTIHQWPATLVQPVGSPLSLECTVEGTSNPNLYWYRQAAGRGLQLLFYSVGIGQISSEVPQNLSASRPQDRQFILSSKKLLLSDSGFYLCAWSGGTANSPLHFGNGTRLTVT.